Given below is one TCR beta chain in context. The V and J ends lost 3 bases and 1 base, in that order; junction bases with no gene match: 11. The germline V gene has CDR1 LGHNA and CDR2 YSLEER. The CDR3 is 17 amino acids. Amplification yielded TCR beta CDR3 regions, with RNA transcripts as the source. The HTBI primer set drove a first-round RT-PCR of the TCR CDR3. MiXCR, run by TCRdb on the multiplex PCR reads, gives a single entry per CDR3 protein. The sample lists hundreds of thousands of distinct CDR3 sequences, 45% occurring once. The data originate from a study of T cells in Graves' hyperthyroidism and ophthalmopathy.

The receptor was isolated from an adult man with Graves' disease, either hyperthyroidism or ophthalmopathy (not recorded which). The sample taken for sequencing was peripheral blood or thyroid tissue (not recorded which). The V gene is TRBV4-3, the J gene TRBJ1-2; 7 bases fit TRBD1. DNA for the CDR3: TGCGCCAGCAGCCATAGCTCCGAGGGGGCGCTTAACTATGGCTACACCTTC. Protein: CASSHSSEGALNYGYTF.